This T cell receptor (beta chain) is drawn from a study of blood T cell repertoires in COVID-19. Across the whole study: Specimens from acute and convalescent COVID-19 originated in the United States, Italy and Spain. PBMCs, B-cell-depleted T cells, or T cells were the source of the cDNA or gDNA that made up the material.

Authors' data handling: From reference gene primer amplification, estimates of nucleated cell counts were derived. Libraries were prepared by immunoSEQ multiplex PCR; TCRdb keeps only in-frame clonotypes and omits some of them. D and trimming were read from the DNA, whereas the V and J calls and clone size are those reported in that table. The sample gives under 400,000 clones, nearly 90% of which show up once; about 7% is in the top ten. V lost 1 base to trimming and J lost 8 bases; unmatched junction nucleotides: 7. The CDR3 is made up of 16 amino acids. Germline assignment: CDR1 SGHTA and CDR2 FQGNSA.

The chain carries TRBV7-2 and TRBJ2-1, with 11 bases lining up with TRBD2. This TCR was sampled from a man aged 18 to 35 with active or convalescent COVID-19. The sample taken for sequencing was peripheral blood. CDR3 amino acids: CASSLGVAGGHDEQFF. Here the CDR3 DNA reads TGTGCCAGCAGCTTAGGGGTAGCGGGGGGGCACGATGAGCAGTTCTTC.